Below, 25 T cell receptor beta chains from the same sample are listed, as sequenced in a study of cytomegalovirus exposure and HLA in healthy donors. Vbeta (60) and Jbeta (13) primers were used in the PCR. Data came from immunoSEQ multiplex PCR; TCRdb stores just in-frame clones and leaves some out. The table shows under 150,000 clones, with around four fifths occurring only once. Sequencing was performed on PBMCs. The receptor set was obtained from a human donor in good health.

This chain uses TRBV7-9 with TRBJ1-5, with TRBD1 matching 8 bases. CDR1 and CDR2 (germline): SEHNR, FQNEAQ (reference sequence). Trimming cost V 3 bases and J 4 bases; bases outside gene matches: 8. The CDR3 contains 16 residues. The CDR3 loop reads CASSFWTGRKNQPQHF. CDR3 DNA: TGTGCCAGCAGCTTTTGGACAGGGAGGAAGAATCAGCCCCAGCATTTT.

The chain uses TRBV2 and TRBJ1-5; tentative D call: TRBD1 (6 bases). The CDR3 consists of 15 residues. The germline V gene encodes CDR1 SNHLY and CDR2 FYNNEI. The V and J ends lost 5 bases and 4 bases respectively, with 15 bases between them. The CDR3, as DNA: TGTGCCAGCAGTAGGACAGCACCGAATAATCAGCCCCAGCATTTT. Translation: CASSRTAPNNQPQHF. The variable domain in full, completed from reference TRBV2 and TRBJ1-5, reads EPEVTQTPSHQVTQMGQEVILRCVPISNHLYFYWYRQILGQKVEFLVSFYNNEISEKSEIFDDQFSVERPDGSNFTLKIRSTKLEDSAMYFCASSRTAPNNQPQHFGDGTRLSIL.

The rearrangement joins TRBV9 to TRBJ1-4; possibly TRBD1 for D (5 bases). Germline CDR1 is SGDLS and CDR2 is YYNGEE. The CDR3 spans 19 residues. The V end was cut by 0 bases, the J end by 6 bases, with 24 bases between. CDR3 sequence (DNA): TGTGCCAGCAGCGTAGAGTTTCGGGGTCTGGGGGGGAAACATGAAAAACTGTTTTTT. Translating gives CASSVEFRGLGGKHEKLFF.

The chain is built from TRBV5-4 and TRBJ2-5; D is perhaps TRBD2 (6 bases). Germline V gene sequence: CDR1 SGHNT, CDR2 YYREEE (reference sequence). The CDR3 totals 15 residues. Deletions cut 3 bases from V and 5 bases from J, with 17 bases between. The CDR3 protein is CASSSVPGVPETQYF. CDR3 nucleotide sequence: TGTGCCAGCAGCTCCGTCCCGGGGGTACCGGAGACCCAGTACTTC.

The genes are TRBV4-2 and TRBJ2-3, with D possibly TRBD2 on 6 matching bases. Germline loops: CDR1 LGHNA, CDR2 YNFKEQ. The CDR3 runs to 16 residues. With 0 bases removed from V and 2 bases from J, the gap between germline ends came to 12 bases. Here the CDR3 DNA reads TGTGCCAGCAGCCAAGAGGGGGGTTTGATCACAGATACGCAGTATTTT. It codes for CASSQEGGLITDTQYF.

The chain links TRBV5-1 to TRBJ1-1; D is unresolved. Germline V gene data show CDR1 as SGHRS and CDR2 as YFSETQ. Trimming took off 0 bases at V and 1 base at J, with 7 bases between the two ends. The CDR3 sequence is 14 residues long. This CDR3 is CASSLAGWNTEAFF. CDR3 sequence (DNA): TGCGCCAGCAGCTTGGCCGGGTGGAACACTGAAGCTTTCTTT.

The gene calls are TRBV15 and TRBJ2-5; TRBD2 matches at 9 bases. The J call could be wrong; TRBJ2-7 is a better fit for the DNA end. Germline loops: CDR1 LNHNV, CDR2 YYDKDF (reference sequence). The CDR3 sequence is 14 residues long. The CDR3 bases are TGTGCCACCAGCACCCTAGCGGGACGCTACGAGCAGTACTTC. Protein product: CATSTLAGRYEQYF.

The chain joins TRBV27 to TRBJ1-2; 8 bases align to TRBD1. The CDR3 has 15 amino acids. Germline V gives CDR1 MNHEY, CDR2 SMNVEV (reference sequence). The trim removed 2 bases at V and 4 bases at J, leaving 6 bases unmatched. The CDR3 nucleotides are TGTGCCAGCAGTTTAGGGACAGGCCACCCCTATGGCTACACCTTC. Translating gives CASSLGTGHPYGYTF.

The V and J genes are TRBV4-1 and TRBJ1-1, with D perhaps matching TRBD1 (5 bases). Germline V lookup: CDR1 MGHRA, CDR2 YSYEKL. The CDR3 runs to 14 residues. Trimming cost V 2 bases and J 1 base, with 8 bases left between them. For the CDR3, the DNA is TGCGCCAGCAGCCAATCAACAGGGAACACTGAAGCTTTCTTT. This translates into CASSQSTGNTEAFF.

The CDR3 reads CASSLTLTRGSNEQFF. CDR3 sequence (DNA): TGTGCCAGCAGCTTAACGTTAACCCGGGGGTCCAATGAGCAGTTCTTC. The rearrangement joins TRBV7-3 to TRBJ2-1, with D perhaps matching TRBD2 (6 bases). The ends were cut back, 0 bases at V and 6 bases at J, with 15 bases in the middle. Looked up from germline, CDR1 is SGHTA and CDR2 is FQGTGA. The CDR3 spans 16 residues.

DNA of the CDR3: TGTGCCAGCAGTGAGGGACAGCGGTTGAACACTGAAGCTTTCTTT. Translated: CASSEGQRLNTEAFF. This chain joins TRBV2 and TRBJ1-1; 7 nucleotides match TRBD1. V was pared by 3 bases and J by 0 bases, with 4 bases of the junction left unmatched. The CDR3 has 15 amino acids. Germline CDR1 is SNHLY and CDR2 is FYNNEI.

The chain employs TRBV2 and TRBJ1-2; TRBD1 is a possible D gene (5 bases). The ends were cut back, 5 bases at V and 0 bases at J, with 13 bases in the middle. Germline CDR1 and CDR2: SNHLY and FYNNEI. CDR3 size: 15 residues. The CDR3 DNA reads TGTGCCAGCAGTTCGGCTGCGACAGCTAACTATGGCTACACCTTC. The encoded protein is CASSSAATANYGYTF.

This clone was detected a few times. The rearrangement uses TRBV5-4 and TRBJ1-6; no definite D call. CDR1 and CDR2 from the germline V gene are SGHNT and YYREEE (reference sequence). Trimming cost V 4 bases and J 10 bases, with 9 bases left between them. There are 12 residues in the CDR3. In DNA form, the CDR3 reads TGTGCCAGCAGCATCCCCGGGTCACCCCTCCACTTT. As protein: CASSIPGSPLHF.

The J gene is TRBJ1-1, the V gene TRBV2; 9 bases line up with TRBD1. V lost 5 bases to trimming and J lost 0 bases; unmatched junction nucleotides: 13. The length of the CDR3 is 18 residues. Looked up from germline, CDR1 is SNHLY and CDR2 is FYNNEI. CDR3 in DNA: TGTGCCAGCAGTAAGGGGACAGGGATCCCAATAATGAACACTGAAGCTTTCTTT. Translating gives CASSKGTGIPIMNTEAFF.

The chain employs TRBV19 and TRBJ1-5; no clear D. V dropped 2 bases and J dropped 6 bases, with 11 bases sitting between them. This CDR3 is built from 14 residues. The germline V gene has CDR1 LNHDA and CDR2 SQIVND (reference sequence). The CDR3: CASSILGDVQPQHF. The CDR3 DNA is TGTGCCAGTAGTATACTTGGAGATGTTCAGCCCCAGCATTTT. Variable domain in full (rest from reference TRBV19 and TRBJ1-5): DGGITQSPKYLFRKEGQNVTLSCEQNLNHDAMYWYRQDPGQGLRLIYYSQIVNDFQKGDIAEGYSVSREKKESFPLTVTSAQKNPTAFYLCASSILGDVQPQHFGDGTRLSIL.

V gene TRBV5-1 combines with J gene TRBJ2-3, with TRBD2 identical over 11 bases. Trimming cost V 0 bases and J 2 bases; bases outside gene matches: 5. Germline V lookup: CDR1 SGHRS, CDR2 YFSETQ. CDR3 size: 17 residues. CDR3 DNA: TGCGCCAGCAGCTTGGACCCTAGCGGGGGGTTCACAGATACGCAGTATTTT. This codes for CASSLDPSGGFTDTQYF.

CDR3 sequence reads: CASSSTRGNEQFF. CDR3 nucleotide sequence: TGTGCCAGCAGTTCAACGCGGGGGAACGAGCAGTTCTTC. This chain connects TRBV5-7 to TRBJ2-1, with 7 bases matching TRBD2. TRBV5-7 qualifies as an ORF whose function is uncertain. There are 13 residues in the CDR3. The V segment lost 5 bases and the J segment 10 bases; nucleotides outside the gene matches: 9.

The rearrangement uses TRBV10-1 and TRBJ2-2; TRBD1 is a possible D gene (5 bases). The CDR3 covers 15 residues. Germline V gene data show CDR1 as WNHNN and CDR2 as SYGVQD (reference sequence). V was clipped by 2 bases and J by 7 bases, with 14 bases between them. The CDR3 region is CASSEGADGVGELFF. CDR3 sequence (DNA): TGCGCCAGCAGTGAGGGGGCCGACGGCGTCGGGGAGCTGTTTTTT.

The V and J genes are TRBV10-3 and TRBJ2-5; possibly TRBD2 for D (6 bases). V was cut by 7 bases and J by 7 bases, with 19 bases left in between. CDR3 length: 14 amino acids. Germline V gene sequence: CDR1 ENHRY, CDR2 SYGVKD. CDR3 sequence (DNA): TGTGCCATCACTGAACATACTCTCGGGGGGACCCAGTACTTC. Encoded protein: CAITEHTLGGTQYF.

The rearrangement joins TRBV4-3 to TRBJ1-6; D not resolved. V lost 3 bases and J lost 8, with 11 bases in between. The CDR3 extends over 14 amino acids. CDR1 is LGHNA, CDR2 YSLEER, per germline. CDR3 sequence: CASSQGSNDSPLHF. The CDR3, as DNA: TGCGCCAGCAGCCAGGGCTCGAACGATTCACCCCTCCACTTT.

The chain combines TRBV28 with TRBJ1-4, with D perhaps matching TRBD1 (5 bases). V gave up 3 bases and J gave up 8 bases, with 16 bases separating them. The germline V gene encodes CDR1 MDHEN and CDR2 SYDVKM. The length of the CDR3 is 15 residues. CDR3 DNA: TGTGCCAGCAGTTTGTCCGGAGGGACCTTAGAAAAACTGTTTTTT. Protein: CASSLSGGTLEKLFF.

In its sample, this clone was seen a few times. The V gene is TRBV2, the J gene TRBJ1-1; no firm D call. In germline, CDR1 is SNHLY, CDR2 FYNNEI. The CDR3 totals 13 residues. Trimming shortened V by 2 bases and J by 3 bases, and 7 bases separated the two germline ends. This CDR3 is CASSETPYTEAFF. CDR3 sequence (DNA): TGTGCCAGCAGTGAAACACCCTACACTGAAGCTTTCTTT.

The V call is TRBV7-9, the J call TRBJ1-1; D gene uncertain. The CDR3 has 12 residues. CDR1 is SEHNR and CDR2 is FQNEAQ in the germline V gene (reference sequence). Trimming took off 3 bases at V and 7 bases at J, with 9 bases between the two ends. The CDR3 reads CASSFAADEAFF. DNA of the CDR3: TGTGCCAGCAGCTTCGCGGCTGATGAAGCTTTCTTT.

The rearrangement uses TRBV6-1 and TRBJ2-7; D gene uncertain. The length of the CDR3 is 12 residues. V lost 8 bases and J lost 6, with 14 bases in between. Germline V gene sequence: CDR1 MNHNS, CDR2 SASEGT. CDR3 nucleotides: TGTGCCAGCCGCTTTGGCATATCCGAGCAGTACTTC. It specifies CASRFGISEQYF.

This clone came up once. The V and J genes are TRBV5-1 and TRBJ1-2, with 8 nucleotides matching TRBD1. CDR3 length: 15 amino acids. Per the germline V gene, CDR1 is SGHRS and CDR2 is YFSETQ. J lost 6 bases, V lost 2 bases, and 9 bases had no gene match. The CDR3 DNA follows: TGCGCCAGCAGCTTCGAAGCAGGGGGCAGGGATGGCTACACCTTC. Translated, it gives CASSFEAGGRDGYTF.